The next 12 T cell receptor beta chains were all read from a single sample in a study of blood T cell repertoires in COVID-19. Method: immunoSEQ multiplex PCR; TCRdb's copy keeps in-frame clones and lacks some. This table has over 150,000 clones, roughly 87% appearing once. Sequenced: PBMCs or T cells enriched from blood (not recorded which). The receptors were gathered from a woman aged 45-59 years who had recovered from COVID-19.

The chain recombines TRBV18 with TRBJ2-5; 9 bases match TRBD2. The CDR3 is 16 amino acids. The germline gives CDR1 KGHSH, CDR2 LQKENI. J lost 1 base, V lost 0 bases, and 3 bases had no gene match. The CDR3 nucleotides are TGTGCCAGCTCACCACCCGTAGCGGGAGCCCAAGAGACCCAGTACTTC. This encodes CASSPPVAGAQETQYF.

This clone was observed once. This rearrangement joins TRBV3-1 (or the pseudogene TRBV3-2) to TRBJ2-7, with 8 bases identical to TRBD2. With 0 bases clipped from V and 4 bases from J, the junction kept 8 bases outside the gene matches. The CDR3 is 16 amino acids. Germline loops: CDR1 LGHDT, CDR2 YNNKEL (reference sequence). Here the CDR3 reads CASSQDLAGGRYEQYF. In DNA form, the CDR3 reads TGTGCCAGCAGCCAAGATCTTGCGGGAGGAAGATACGAGCAGTACTTC.

The rearrangement links TRBV27 to TRBJ2-6; TRBD2 is a possible D gene (5 bases). Germline V gene data show CDR1 as MNHEY and CDR2 as SMNVEV (reference sequence). The ends were cut back, 7 bases at V and 1 base at J, with 5 bases in the middle. The CDR3 has 13 residues. The CDR3 sequence: CASTGSGANVLTF. CDR3 coding DNA: TGTGCCAGCACGGGGTCTGGGGCCAACGTCCTGACTTTC.

V gene TRBV28 combines with J gene TRBJ2-7, with TRBD2 matching over 7 bases. There are 14 residues in the CDR3. Trimming at V came to 3 bases and at J to 0 bases, leaving 2 bases not matched to a gene. Per the germline V gene, CDR1 is MDHEN and CDR2 is SYDVKM. CDR3 in DNA: TGTGCCAGCAGTTTTGGCGGGAGCTCCTACGAGCAGTACTTC. It yields the protein CASSFGGSSYEQYF.

V is TRBV29-1 and J is TRBJ1-2, with 8 bases matching TRBD1. CDR3 length: 12 amino acids. V lost 5 bases to trimming and J lost 5 bases; unmatched junction nucleotides: 4. The germline V gene encodes CDR1 SQVTM and CDR2 ANQGSEA. The CDR3 nucleotides are TGCAGCGTTTTGACAGGGGCGTATGGCTACACCTTC. It translates to CSVLTGAYGYTF.

V usage is TRBV21-1 and J usage is TRBJ1-1. TRBV21-1 represents a pseudogene. This CDR3 is built from 13 residues. The CDR3 sequence: CASSHPLDTEAFF. Here the CDR3 DNA reads TGTGCCAGCAGCCACCCTCTAGACACTGAAGCTTTCTTT.

The J gene is TRBJ1-1, the V gene TRBV12-3 or TRBV12-4; D may be TRBD1 (5 bases). The CDR3 consists of 13 residues. The V end lost 2 bases, the J end lost 7 bases, and 11 bases lay between the germline ends. The CDR3 is CASSLRGTDEAFF. Here the CDR3 DNA reads TGTGCCAGCAGTTTACGGGGGACGGATGAAGCTTTCTTT.

This chain uses TRBV30 with TRBJ1-1, with unresolved D. This CDR3 comprises 13 residues. Per the germline V gene, CDR1 is GTSNPN and CDR2 is SVGIG (reference sequence). V dropped 0 bases and J dropped 0 bases, with 5 bases sitting between them. In nucleotides, the CDR3 is TGTGCCTGGAGTGTTCTGTTGAACACTGAAGCTTTCTTT. Translating it yields CAWSVLLNTEAFF.

In this sample, this clone turned up once. The V call is TRBV24-1, the J call TRBJ1-5, with 9 nucleotides matching TRBD1. CDR1 is KGHDR, CDR2 SFDVKD, per germline. V dropped 4 bases and J dropped 2; count of bases not matched to a gene: 8. The CDR3 length is 17 residues. The CDR3 spells CATSDPRDRVGNQPQHF. The CDR3 coding sequence is TGTGCCACCAGTGACCCTCGGGACAGGGTTGGCAATCAGCCCCAGCATTTT.

The chain employs TRBV28 and TRBJ1-1; 9 bases align to TRBD1. The germline gives CDR1 MDHEN, CDR2 SYDVKM. Unmatched junction bases numbered 12, after V lost 5 bases and J lost 2 bases. This CDR3 is 17 amino acids long. Here the CDR3 DNA reads TGTGCCAGCAGTCGTACGGACGGGGGACAGGGTAACACTGAAGCTTTCTTT. Translation: CASSRTDGGQGNTEAFF.

The chain links TRBV7-2 to TRBJ2-1; D is perhaps TRBD2 (5 bases). In germline, CDR1 is SGHTA, CDR2 FQGNSA. The length of the CDR3 is 16 residues. The V and J ends lost 4 bases and 4 bases respectively, with 17 bases between them. The CDR3 DNA follows: TGTGCCAGCAGCTCCAGGTCGGAGGCCGGGTACAATGAGCAGTTCTTC. It codes for CASSSRSEAGYNEQFF.

This clone appeared once. The chain's CDR3 is CASSRGRWGEDEKLFF. The CDR3 bases are TGTGCCAGTAGTCGCGGTCGGTGGGGAGAGGATGAAAAACTGTTTTTT. The rearrangement uses TRBV19 and TRBJ1-4, with D uncertain. CDR3 length: 16 residues. Per the germline V gene, CDR1 is LNHDA and CDR2 is SQIVND (reference sequence). Trimming removed 5 bases at V and 6 bases at J, with 19 bases between. Complete variable domain (other parts from reference TRBV19 and TRBJ1-4): DGGITQSPKYLFRKEGQNVTLSCEQNLNHDAMYWYRQDPGQGLRLIYYSQIVNDFQKGDIAEGYSVSREKKESFPLTVTSAQKNPTAFYLCASSRGRWGEDEKLFFGSGTQLSVL.